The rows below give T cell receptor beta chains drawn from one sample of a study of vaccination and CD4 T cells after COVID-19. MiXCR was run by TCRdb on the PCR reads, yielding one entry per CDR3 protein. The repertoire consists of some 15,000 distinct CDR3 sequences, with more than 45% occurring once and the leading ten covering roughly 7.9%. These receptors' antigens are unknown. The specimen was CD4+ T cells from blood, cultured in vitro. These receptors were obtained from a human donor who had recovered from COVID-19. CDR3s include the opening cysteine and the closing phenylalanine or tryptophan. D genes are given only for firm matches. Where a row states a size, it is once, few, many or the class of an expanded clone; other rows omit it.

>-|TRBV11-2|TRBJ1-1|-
CASSPRGGNGVTEAFF
TGTGCCAGCAGCCCTAGAGGCGGGAATGGGGTCACTGAAGCTTTCTTT
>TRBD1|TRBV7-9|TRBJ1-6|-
CASSVGTGGTVSPLHF
TGTGCCAGCAGCGTAGGGACAGGGGGTACTGTTTCACCCCTCCACTTT
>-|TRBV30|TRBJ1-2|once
CAWREVWNYGYTF
TGTGCCTGGCGGGAAGTATGGAACTATGGCTACACCTTC
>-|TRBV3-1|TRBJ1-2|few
CASSPKGATYGYTF
TGTGCCAGCAGCCCAAAGGGCGCTACCTATGGCTACACCTTC
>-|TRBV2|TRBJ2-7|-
CASRSAAYEQYF
TGTGCCAGCAGAAGTGCAGCATACGAGCAGTACTTC
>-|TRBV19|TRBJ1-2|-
CAGREGPGYGYTF
TGTGCCGGCAGAGAGGGACCAGGGTATGGCTACACCTTC
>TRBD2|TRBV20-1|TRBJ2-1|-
CSASMLAGAESEQFF
TGCAGTGCTAGCATGCTAGCGGGAGCGGAGAGTGAGCAGTTCTTC
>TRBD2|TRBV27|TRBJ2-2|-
CASSLFPAGGAGELFF
TGTGCCAGCAGTTTATTTCCAGCGGGAGGGGCCGGGGAGCTGTTTTTT
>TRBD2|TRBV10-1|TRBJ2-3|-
CASSPWGLAGDTQYF
TGCGCCAGCAGCCCCTGGGGGCTAGCGGGAGATACGCAGTATTTT
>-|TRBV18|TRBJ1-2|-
CASSPLDGYTF
TGTGCCAGCTCACCACTAGATGGCTACACCTTC
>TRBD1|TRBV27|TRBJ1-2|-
CASSRNGQGGYGYTF
TGTGCCAGCAGTCGTAATGGCCAGGGGGGCTATGGCTACACCTTC
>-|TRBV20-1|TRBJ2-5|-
CSATDRKYQETQYF
TGCAGTGCTACGGACAGAAAGTACCAAGAGACCCAGTACTTC
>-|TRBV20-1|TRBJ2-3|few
CSAPSFTTDTQYF
TGCAGTGCCCCCAGCTTCACCACAGATACGCAGTATTTT
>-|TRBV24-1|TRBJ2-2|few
CATSDPRGTNTGELFF
TGTGCCACCAGTGACCCTCGGGGAACGAACACCGGGGAGCTGTTTTTT
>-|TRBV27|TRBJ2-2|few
CASSASREAGGELFF
TGTGCCAGCAGTGCTTCCAGGGAGGCAGGCGGGGAGCTGTTTTTT
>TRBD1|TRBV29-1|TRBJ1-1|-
CSGRQGAGTEAFF
TGCAGCGGCAGACAGGGGGCAGGCACTGAAGCTTTCTTT
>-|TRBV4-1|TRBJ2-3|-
CASSPYSSPSTDTQYF
TGCGCCAGCAGCCCCTACAGTTCTCCTAGCACAGATACGCAGTATTTT
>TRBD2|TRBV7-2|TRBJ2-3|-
CASSPGLAGGTDTQYF
TGTGCCAGCAGCCCGGGACTAGCGGGGGGCACAGATACGCAGTATTTT
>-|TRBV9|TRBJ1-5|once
CASSPALGQPQHF
TGTGCCAGCAGCCCAGCCTTAGGGCAGCCCCAGCATTTT
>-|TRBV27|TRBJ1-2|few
CASRKTGGKYGYTF
TGTGCCAGCAGAAAGACCGGGGGCAAGTATGGCTACACCTTC
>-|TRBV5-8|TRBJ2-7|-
CASSRTWGEQYF
TGTGCCAGCAGCCGGACGTGGGGCGAGCAGTACTTC
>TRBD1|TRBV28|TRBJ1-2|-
CASSLPAGTGGRNGYTF
TGTGCCAGCAGTTTACCAGCTGGGACAGGGGGTAGGAATGGCTACACCTTC